Listed here are 2 T cell receptor beta chains from one sample, sequenced in a study of glioma-infiltrating T cells. TCR alpha and beta CDR3 regions were amplified from RNA using iRepertoire nested multiplex PCR. TCRdb reprocessed the multiplex PCR reads via MiXCR and lists one record per CDR3 protein. The data show tens of thousands of distinct CDR3 sequences, around 42% seen once. The sequenced sample consisted of glioma tissue, nonneoplastic brain tissue, or PBMCs (not recorded which). The receptors originated from a human donor with low-grade glioma or glioblastoma, undergoing nonglioma brain surgery, or in good health (not recorded which).

This clonotype was observed at least ten times. The gene calls are TRBV29-1 and TRBJ1-1, with D unclear. Per the germline V gene, CDR1 is SQVTM and CDR2 is ANQGSEA. The V gene lost 6 bases and the J gene lost 4 bases, with 15 bases spanning the gap. This CDR3 region has 13 residues. Here the CDR3 DNA reads TGCAGCGTAAACAAGTGGAGTGCCACTGAAGCTTTCTTT. Amino acid sequence: CSVNKWSATEAFF.

With regard to this clonotype: This may arise from a read error, as a much more abundant clone is one base away. The chain carries TRBV7-2 and TRBJ2-3, with 11 bases fitting TRBD2. CDR3 size: 19 residues. Germline V gene sequence: CDR1 SGHTA, CDR2 FQGNSA. J gave up 0 bases and V 1 base, and 9 bases lay outside the gene matches. The CDR3 nucleotides read TGTGCCAGCAGCTTAGTACGCCTAGCGGGAGGACCTAGCACAGATACGCAGTATTTT. This gives the protein CASSLVRLAGGPSTDTQYF.